This TCR beta chain was recovered during a study of cytomegalovirus exposure and HLA in healthy donors. Study observations and caveats: Productive status was seen about 87% or about 30% of the time for most TCR beta V segments in an earlier analysis. Analysis performed later found approximately 17,000 TCR beta sequences associated with HLA alleles at 0.05 false discovery rate. The majority of CMV-associated TCR beta chains were reported as apparently HLA-restricted in a later analysis.

Points on this clone: Its cognate antigen is unknown.

This CDR3 has 16 amino acids. Germline-derived CDR1 and CDR2 are SGDLS and YYNGEE. The J segment lost 10 bases and the V segment lost 0 bases, leaving 15 bases of the junction unmatched. The primer mix had 60 Vbeta and 13 Jbeta primers. Methods used by the authors: Later, tens of millions of unique TCR beta chains were counted in an analysis, and approximately 10 million of them were shared. Only in-frame clones appear in the TCRdb table, and some are missing; sequencing was by immunoSEQ multiplex PCR. V, J and clone size are taken as reported in that table, and D and trimming were inferred from the DNA itself. The sample consists of about 170,000 clones, approximately 81% of them appearing once.

The receptor was isolated from a boy between 2 and 10 years old in good health and CMV-seronegative. What was sequenced was PBMCs. The rearrangement uses TRBV9 and TRBJ1-2; TRBD1 agrees at 7 bases. The CDR3 protein is CASSVEAANRGLVYTF. The CDR3 DNA is TGTGCCAGCAGCGTAGAGGCGGCAAACAGGGGTCTTGTCTACACCTTC.